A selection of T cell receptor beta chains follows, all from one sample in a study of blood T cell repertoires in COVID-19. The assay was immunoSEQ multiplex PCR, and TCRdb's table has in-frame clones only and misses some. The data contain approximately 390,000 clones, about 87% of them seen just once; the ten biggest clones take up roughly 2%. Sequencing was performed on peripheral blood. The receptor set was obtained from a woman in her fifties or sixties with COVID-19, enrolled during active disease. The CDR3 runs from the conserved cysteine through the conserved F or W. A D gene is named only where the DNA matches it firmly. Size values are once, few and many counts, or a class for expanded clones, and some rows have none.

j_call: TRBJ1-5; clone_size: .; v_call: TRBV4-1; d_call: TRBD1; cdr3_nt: TGCGCCAGCAGCGACGATCCCGGGACAGGGAGGCCCCAGCATTTT; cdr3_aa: CASSDDPGTGRPQHF
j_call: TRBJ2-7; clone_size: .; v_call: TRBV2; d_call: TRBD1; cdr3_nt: TGTGCCAGCGGACAGGGACCTATCTACGAGCAGTACTTC; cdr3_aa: CASGQGPIYEQYF
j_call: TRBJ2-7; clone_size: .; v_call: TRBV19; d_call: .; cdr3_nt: TGTGCCAGTAGTATAGGGCAAAGCTACGAGCAGTACTTC; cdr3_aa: CASSIGQSYEQYF
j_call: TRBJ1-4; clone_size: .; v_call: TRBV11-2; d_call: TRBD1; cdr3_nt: TGTGCCAGCAGCTTAGGTGACAGGGTATCGCAAAAACTGTTTTTT; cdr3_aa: CASSLGDRVSQKLFF
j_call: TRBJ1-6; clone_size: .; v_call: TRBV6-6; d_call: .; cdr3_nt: TGTGCCAGCAGTTATGCACGGGATAATTCACCCCTCCACTTT; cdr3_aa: CASSYARDNSPLHF
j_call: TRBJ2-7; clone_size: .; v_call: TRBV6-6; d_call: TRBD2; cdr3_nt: TGTGCCAGCAGGGGGGGAGCGGGGGCGTACGAGCAGTACTTC; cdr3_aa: CASRGGAGAYEQYF
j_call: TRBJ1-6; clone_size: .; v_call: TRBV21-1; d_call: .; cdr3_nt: TGTGCCAGCACCCAAACATTAAGGGGGCGGAATTCACCCCTCCACTTT; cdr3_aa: CASTQTLRGRNSPLHF
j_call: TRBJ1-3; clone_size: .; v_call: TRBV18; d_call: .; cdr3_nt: TGTGCCAGCTCCCGATCGGGGGGGTTTGGAAACACCATATATTTT; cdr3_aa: CASSRSGGFGNTIYF
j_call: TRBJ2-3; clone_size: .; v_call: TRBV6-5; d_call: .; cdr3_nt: TGTGCCAGCAGCAAGGCGGGGAGCGCCACAGATACGCAGTATTTT; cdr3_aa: CASSKAGSATDTQYF
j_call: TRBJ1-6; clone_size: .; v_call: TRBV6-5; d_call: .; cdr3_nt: TGTGCCAGCACTCCCCCCAGGGGCGATAATTCACCCCTCCACTTT; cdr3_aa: CASTPPRGDNSPLHF
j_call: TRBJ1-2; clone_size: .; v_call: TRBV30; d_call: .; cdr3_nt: TGTGCCTGGAGTGGAAAAACGGCGGGGGTTGGCTACACCTTC; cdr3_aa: CAWSGKTAGVGYTF
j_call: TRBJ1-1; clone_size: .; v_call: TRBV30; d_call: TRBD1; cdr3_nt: TGTGCCTGGAGTGCCACAGGGGCGGGGACTGAAGCTTTCTTT; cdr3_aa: CAWSATGAGTEAFF
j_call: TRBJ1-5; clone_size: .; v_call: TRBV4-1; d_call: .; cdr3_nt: TGCGCCAGCAGCCAATCAATCGGGTATTCAAATCAGCCCCAGCATTTT; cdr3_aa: CASSQSIGYSNQPQHF
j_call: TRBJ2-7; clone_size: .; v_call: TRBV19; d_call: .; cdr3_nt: TGTGCCAGTAGTCAGACAGGACCCTACGAGCAGTACTTC; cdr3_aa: CASSQTGPYEQYF
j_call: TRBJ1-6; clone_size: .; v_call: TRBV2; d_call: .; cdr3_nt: TGTGCCAGCAGCCCCGGGAGATCGGGGTCACCCCTCCACTTT; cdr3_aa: CASSPGRSGSPLHF
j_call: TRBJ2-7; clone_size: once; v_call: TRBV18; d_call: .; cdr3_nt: TGTGCCAGCTCACCTCGAAGAGACTACGAGCAGTACTTC; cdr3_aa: CASSPRRDYEQYF
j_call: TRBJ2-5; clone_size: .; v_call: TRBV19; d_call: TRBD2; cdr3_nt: TGTGCCAGTAGCGTGGGACTAGCGGGGGGGCGGAAGGTAAAAGAGACCCAGTACTTC; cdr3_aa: CASSVGLAGGRKVKETQYF
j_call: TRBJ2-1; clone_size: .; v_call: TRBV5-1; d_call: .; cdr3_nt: TGCGCCAGCAGTTTATTACGGAGGGGGGGTTACAATGAGCAGTTCTTC; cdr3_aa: CASSLLRRGGYNEQFF
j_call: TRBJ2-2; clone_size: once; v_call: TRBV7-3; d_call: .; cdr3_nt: TGTGCCAGCAGCCTGACAGCGAACACCGGGGAGCTGTTTTTT; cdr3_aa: CASSLTANTGELFF
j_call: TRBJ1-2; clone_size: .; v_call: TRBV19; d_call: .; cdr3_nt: TGTGCCAGTACCCGCCTCTCACCTATTTACTATGGCTACACCTTC; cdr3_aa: CASTRLSPIYYGYTF
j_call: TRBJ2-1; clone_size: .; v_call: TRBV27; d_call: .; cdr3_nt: TGTGCCAGCTGGCTAGCCGACAATGAGCAGTTCTTC; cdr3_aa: CASWLADNEQFF
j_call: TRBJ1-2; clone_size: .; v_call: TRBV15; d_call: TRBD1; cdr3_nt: TGTGCCACCAGCAGAGATGTACAGGGACAGGGCTATGGCTACACCTTC; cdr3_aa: CATSRDVQGQGYGYTF
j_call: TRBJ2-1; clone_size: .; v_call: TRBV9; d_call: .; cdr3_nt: TGTGCCAGCAGCGCGAGTGGGAGCTCCTACAATGAGCAGTTCTTC; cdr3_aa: CASSASGSSYNEQFF
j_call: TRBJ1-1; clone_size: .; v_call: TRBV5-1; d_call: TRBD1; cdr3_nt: TGCGCCAGCAGCTTGGGACAGGGGGCATGGAACACTGAAGCTTTCTTT; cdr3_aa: CASSLGQGAWNTEAFF
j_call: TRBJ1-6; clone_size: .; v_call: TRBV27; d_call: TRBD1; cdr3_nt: TGTGCCAGCAGTTTCTACCGGGACAGTAATTCACCCCTCCACTTT; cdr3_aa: CASSFYRDSNSPLHF
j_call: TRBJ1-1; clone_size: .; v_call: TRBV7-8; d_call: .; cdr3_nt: TGTGCCAGCAGCCGTGGCCTGGACACTGAAGCTTTCTTT; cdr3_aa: CASSRGLDTEAFF
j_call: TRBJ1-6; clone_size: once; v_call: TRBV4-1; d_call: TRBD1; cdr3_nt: TGCGCCAGCAGCCAGCAGGGGGGACACAGCTCCTATAATTCACCCCTCCACTTT; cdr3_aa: CASSQQGGHSSYNSPLHF
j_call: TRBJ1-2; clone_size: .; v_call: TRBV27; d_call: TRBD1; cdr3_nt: TGTGCCAGCAGTTTACTTGCGGGGACAGGAAACTATGGCTACACCTTC; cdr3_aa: CASSLLAGTGNYGYTF
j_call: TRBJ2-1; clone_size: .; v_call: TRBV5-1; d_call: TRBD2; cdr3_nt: TGCGCCAGCAGCTTCCTAGCGGGGGGGCCGGGTGAGCAGTTCTTC; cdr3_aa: CASSFLAGGPGEQFF
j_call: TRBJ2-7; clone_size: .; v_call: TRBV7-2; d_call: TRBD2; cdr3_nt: TGTGCCAGCAGTCCAGCGGGGGGGCCGAAAGAGCAGTACTTC; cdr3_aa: CASSPAGGPKEQYF
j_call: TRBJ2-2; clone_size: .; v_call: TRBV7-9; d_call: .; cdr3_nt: TGTGCCAGCAGCTTAGATGGACTATACAACACCGGGGAGCTGTTTTTT; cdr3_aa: CASSLDGLYNTGELFF
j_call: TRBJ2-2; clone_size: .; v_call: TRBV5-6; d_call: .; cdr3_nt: TGTGCCAGCAGCTCGACCAGTGGGCAGGGTGTCAACACCGGGGAGCTGTTTTTT; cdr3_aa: CASSSTSGQGVNTGELFF
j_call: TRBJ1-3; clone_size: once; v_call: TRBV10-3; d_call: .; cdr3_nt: TGTGCCATCCGGTCGGGGGGAGCTGGAAACACCATATATTTT; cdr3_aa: CAIRSGGAGNTIYF
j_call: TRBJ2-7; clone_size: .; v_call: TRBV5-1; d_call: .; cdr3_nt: TGCGCCAGCAGCCCGAGCTCCTACGAGCAGTACTTC; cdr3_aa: CASSPSSYEQYF
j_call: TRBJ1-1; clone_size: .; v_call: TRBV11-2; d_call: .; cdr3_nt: TGTGCCAGCAGCGCCCGGGGGACGAACACTGAAGCTTTCTTT; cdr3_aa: CASSARGTNTEAFF
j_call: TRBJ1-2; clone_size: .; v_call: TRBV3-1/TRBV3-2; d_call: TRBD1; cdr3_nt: TGTGCCAGCAGCCCCGGGGACAGGGTATCCGGCTATGGCTACACCTTC; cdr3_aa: CASSPGDRVSGYGYTF
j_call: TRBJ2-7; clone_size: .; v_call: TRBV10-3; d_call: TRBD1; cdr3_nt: TGTGCCATCAGTGAGTCGGGACAGGGACCCAGCGAGCAGTACTTC; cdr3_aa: CAISESGQGPSEQYF
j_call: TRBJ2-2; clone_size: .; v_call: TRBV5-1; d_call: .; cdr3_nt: TGCGCCAGCAGCTTGGTAGCCGGGGAGAACACCGGGGAGCTGTTTTTT; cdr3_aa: CASSLVAGENTGELFF
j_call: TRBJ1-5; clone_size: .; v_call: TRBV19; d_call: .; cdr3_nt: TGTGCCAGTACTCTTTCCAGGGACTTCCGAGGCAATCAGCCCCAGCATTTT; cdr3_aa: CASTLSRDFRGNQPQHF
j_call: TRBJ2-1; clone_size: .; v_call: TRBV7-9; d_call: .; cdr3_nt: TGTGCCAGCAGCTTACGCGGGGACTTCCACAATGAGCAGTTCTTC; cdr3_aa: CASSLRGDFHNEQFF
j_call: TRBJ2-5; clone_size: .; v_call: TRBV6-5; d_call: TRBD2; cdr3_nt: TGTGCCAGCAGTTCCCGGACTAGCTATGAGACCCAGTACTTC; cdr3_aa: CASSSRTSYETQYF
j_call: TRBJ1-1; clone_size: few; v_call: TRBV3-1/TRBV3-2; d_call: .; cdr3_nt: TGTGCCAGCAGCCGCCGGGGGGCCCCGAACACTGAAGCTTTCTTT; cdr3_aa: CASSRRGAPNTEAFF
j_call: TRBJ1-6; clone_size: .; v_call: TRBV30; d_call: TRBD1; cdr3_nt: TGTGCCTGCTCCGGGACAGGGGGGAACGCGGTCCACTTT; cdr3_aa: CACSGTGGNAVHF
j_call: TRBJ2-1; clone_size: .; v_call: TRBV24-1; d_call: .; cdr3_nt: TGTGCCACCAGTGATCCCGGACAGCCTTACAATGAGCAGTTCTTC; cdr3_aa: CATSDPGQPYNEQFF
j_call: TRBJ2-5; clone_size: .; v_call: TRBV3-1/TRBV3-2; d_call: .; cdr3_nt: TGTGCCAGCAGCCAGCCCAGTTCAGGACAAGAGACCCAGTACTTC; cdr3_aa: CASSQPSSGQETQYF
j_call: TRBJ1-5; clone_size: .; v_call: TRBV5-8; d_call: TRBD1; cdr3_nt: TGTGCCAGCAGCTTGGGGGTGACAGGGGTCCAGCCCCAGCATTTT; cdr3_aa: CASSLGVTGVQPQHF
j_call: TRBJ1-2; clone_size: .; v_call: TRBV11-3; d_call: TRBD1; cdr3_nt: TGTGCCAGCAGCCCCACAGGGGGCCCGAACTATGGCTACACCTTC; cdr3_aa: CASSPTGGPNYGYTF
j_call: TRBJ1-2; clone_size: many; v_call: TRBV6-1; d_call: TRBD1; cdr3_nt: TGTGCCAGCAGTGAAGGACAGGGGGCAACTGGCTACACCTTC; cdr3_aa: CASSEGQGATGYTF
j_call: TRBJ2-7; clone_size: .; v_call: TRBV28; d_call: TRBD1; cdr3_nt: TGTGCCAGCAGTGCCAGACAGGGGGCGAGGGGGTCCTACGAGCAGTACTTC; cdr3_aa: CASSARQGARGSYEQYF
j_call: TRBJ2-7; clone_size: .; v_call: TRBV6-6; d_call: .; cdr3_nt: TGTGCCAGCAGCCCCGAGGCGGGGTACTCCTACGAGCAGTACTTC; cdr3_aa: CASSPEAGYSYEQYF